This TCR beta chain was recovered during a study of regulatory T cells in long-lasting Graves disease. Time point here: newly diagnosed GD, antithyroid drugs for less than 3 months. Construction of the TCR library relied on RNA isolated from PBMCs. Combining iRepertoire HTBI primers with Arm-PCR of CDR3 regions, the authors built TCR beta libraries. TCRdb reprocessed the multiplex PCR reads via MiXCR and lists one record per CDR3 protein. The sample includes roughly 380,000 distinct CDR3 sequences, over 15% of them seen just once. Germline loops: CDR1 SGHRS, CDR2 YFSETQ. With V trimmed by 5 bases and J by 7 bases, 5 bases remained unmatched. This CDR3 has 14 amino acids. These records were also assigned to another study, of T cells in Graves' hyperthyroidism and ophthalmopathy.

V gene TRBV5-1 combines with J gene TRBJ1-4; 10 nucleotides line up with TRBD1. This clonotype was obtained from a man between 40 and 49 years old with Graves disease. This material consisted of peripheral blood mononuclear cells (PBMCs), taken at new diagnosis, from a patient treated with antithyroid drugs. The CDR3 spells CASRTGTGAEKLFF. CDR3 in DNA: TGCGCCAGCAGAACCGGGACAGGGGCTGAAAAACTGTTTTTT.